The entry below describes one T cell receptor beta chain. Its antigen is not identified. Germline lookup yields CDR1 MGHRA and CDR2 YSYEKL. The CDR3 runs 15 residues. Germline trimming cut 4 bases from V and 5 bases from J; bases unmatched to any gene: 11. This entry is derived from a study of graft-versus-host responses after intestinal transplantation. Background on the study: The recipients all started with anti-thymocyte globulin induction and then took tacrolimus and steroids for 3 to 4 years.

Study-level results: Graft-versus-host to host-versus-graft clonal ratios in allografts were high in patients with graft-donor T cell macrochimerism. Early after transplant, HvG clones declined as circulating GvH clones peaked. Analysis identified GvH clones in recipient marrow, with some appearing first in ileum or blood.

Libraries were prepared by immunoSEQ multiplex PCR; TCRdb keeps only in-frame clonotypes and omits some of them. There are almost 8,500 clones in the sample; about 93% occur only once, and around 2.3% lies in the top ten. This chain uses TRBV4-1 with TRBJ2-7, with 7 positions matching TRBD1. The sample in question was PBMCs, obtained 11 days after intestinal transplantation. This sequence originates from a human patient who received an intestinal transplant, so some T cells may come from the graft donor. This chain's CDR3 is CASSPEQGNLNEQYF. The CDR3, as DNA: TGCGCCAGCAGCCCTGAACAGGGGAACCTAAACGAGCAGTACTTC.